The 26 T cell receptor beta chains below were found in one sample sequenced in a study of identical twins. TCRdb itself ran the 5' RACE reads through MiXCR, one entry per CDR3 protein. The sample carries about 530,000 distinct CDR3 sequences, over 12% recorded once. The sample was also reused in another study, on yellow fever vaccine responses in identical twins.

Material for sequencing was CD4+ T cells sorted from blood. The receptors here all came from a young woman in good health.

The chain couples TRBV16 to TRBJ1-1; D gene unclear. Trimming removed 5 bases at V and 2 bases at J, with 9 bases between. Germline V lookup: CDR1 KGHSY, CDR2 FQNENV. The CDR3 is 13 residues long. CDR3 amino acids: CASSGQHNTEAFF. The CDR3 bases are TGTGCCAGCAGCGGCCAGCACAACACTGAAGCTTTCTTT.

This chain joins TRBV10-3 and TRBJ1-4, with a weak D call TRBD1 (6 bases). The CDR3 totals 14 residues. V shed 4 bases and J shed 8 bases, with 14 bases lying between them. CDR1 is ENHRY and CDR2 is SYGVKD in the germline V gene. The CDR3 sequence: CAISAQGSDEKLFF. CDR3 nucleotides: TGTGCCATCAGTGCACAGGGAAGCGACGAAAAACTGTTTTTT.

This clonotype was seen a handful of times. This chain joins TRBV15 and TRBJ1-1; 8 bases fit TRBD1. Per germline, CDR1 LNHNV and CDR2 YYDKDF (reference sequence). After removal of 1 base from V and 0 bases from J, the junction contained 4 bases not matched to a gene. The CDR3 is made up of 16 amino acids. The chain's CDR3 is CATSRAGGILNTEAFF. The CDR3 DNA reads as TGTGCCACCAGCAGAGCAGGGGGCATATTGAACACTGAAGCTTTCTTT.

This clonotype was counted between two and nine times. The rearrangement joins TRBV2 to TRBJ2-1, with 11 bases identical to TRBD2. The CDR3 has 14 residues. V lost 6 bases to trimming and J lost 7 bases; unmatched junction nucleotides: 5. The germline V gene has CDR1 SNHLY and CDR2 FYNNEI. DNA for the CDR3: TGTGCCAGCAGAGCCGGGACTAGCGGTAATGAGCAGTTCTTC. It yields the protein CASRAGTSGNEQFF.

This chain links TRBV29-1 with TRBJ2-1, with unresolved D. V gave up 1 base and J gave up 8 bases, with 12 bases separating them. Germline V CDR1 and CDR2: SQVTM, ANQGSEA. The CDR3 consists of 13 residues. The CDR3 region is CSVEARARDEQFF. In DNA, the CDR3 is TGCAGCGTTGAAGCTAGGGCTAGGGATGAGCAGTTCTTC.

This clonotype was observed many times. This CDR3 reads CSARGNDRGTGNTIYF. The DNA for the CDR3 is TGCAGTGCTAGGGGGAACGACAGGGGAACAGGAAACACCATATATTTT. The gene calls are TRBV20-1 and TRBJ1-3; 8 positions match TRBD1. V was clipped by 3 bases and J by 4 bases; unmatched bases: 11. From germline, CDR1 is DFQATT and CDR2 SNEGSKA (reference sequence). This CDR3 is 16 amino acids long.

This clonotype was seen just once. The chain uses TRBV5-1 and TRBJ2-2, with D uncertain. Trimming stripped 0 bases from V and 6 bases from J, with 12 bases between. The CDR3 has 15 amino acids. From germline, CDR1 is SGHRS and CDR2 YFSETQ. The CDR3 sequence is CASSLVAALSGELFF. The CDR3 nucleotides are TGCGCCAGCAGCTTGGTTGCGGCCTTATCCGGGGAGCTGTTTTTT.

This clonotype has a count of ten or more. The chain uses TRBV12-3 or TRBV12-4 and TRBJ1-1; D perhaps matches TRBD1 (5 bases). V gave up 5 bases and J gave up 6 bases, with 13 bases separating them. The CDR3 has 13 residues. CDR3 DNA: TGTGCCAGCAGTGTCAGGGATCGCGCTGAAGCTTTCTTT. It is translated as CASSVRDRAEAFF.

The gene calls are TRBV10-3 and TRBJ1-1, with TRBD1 as a possible D gene (6 bases). This CDR3 has 16 residues. The germline CDR1 and CDR2 sequences are ENHRY and SYGVKD. Trimming stripped 2 bases from V and 3 bases from J, with 16 bases between. In nucleotides, the CDR3 is TGTGCCATCAGTGAGCCCGGGGGGGGCACTGACACTGAAGCTTTCTTT. Residues: CAISEPGGGTDTEAFF.

This rearrangement joins TRBV10-3 to TRBJ2-1; possibly TRBD1 for D (5 bases). Per germline, CDR1 ENHRY and CDR2 SYGVKD. There are 13 residues in the CDR3. The V and J ends lost 8 bases and 9 bases respectively, with 17 bases between them. The CDR3 is CAIWARELSEQFF. The CDR3, as DNA: TGTGCCATCTGGGCCAGGGAATTAAGTGAGCAGTTCTTC.

In this sample, this clonotype turned up a few times. This chain joins TRBV7-9 and TRBJ2-4; D not resolved. Germline V lookup: CDR1 SEHNR, CDR2 FQNEAQ (reference sequence). Trimming took 6 bases from V and 6 from J, leaving 18 bases between them. This CDR3 has 15 residues. As DNA, the CDR3 is TGTGCCAGCAGTCATTGGACCCAACCAACAAACATTCAGTACTTC. This sequence encodes CASSHWTQPTNIQYF.

The chain combines TRBV28 with TRBJ2-4; D is perhaps TRBD1 (6 bases). Per the germline V gene, CDR1 is MDHEN and CDR2 is SYDVKM. This CDR3 has 16 amino acids. The ends were cut back, 0 bases at V and 6 bases at J, with 15 bases in the middle. The CDR3 loop is CASSLWGRGPGNIQYF. CDR3 bases: TGTGCCAGCAGTTTATGGGGCAGGGGACCGGGAAACATTCAGTACTTC. Complete variable domain (other parts from reference TRBV28 and TRBJ2-4): DVKVTQSSRYLVKRTGEKVFLECVQDMDHENMFWYRQDPGLGLRLIYFSYDVKMKEKGDIPEGYSVSREKKERFSLILESASTNQTSMYLCASSLWGRGPGNIQYFGAGTRLSVL.

This clonotype turned up a few times. The rearrangement links TRBV4-1 to TRBJ2-5; 7 bases agree with TRBD2. The V segment lost 1 base and the J segment 3 bases; nucleotides outside the gene matches: 2. The CDR3 length is 14 residues. Germline V CDR1 and CDR2: MGHRA, YSYEKL. The CDR3 is CASSQVTSEETQYF. The CDR3 bases are TGCGCCAGCAGCCAAGTAACTAGCGAAGAGACCCAGTACTTC.

V gene TRBV7-2 combines with J gene TRBJ2-7; D remains unclear. V lost 2 bases, J lost 0 bases, and 8 bases lay in between. The CDR3 has 14 amino acids. CDR1 SGHTA and CDR2 FQGNSA come from the germline V gene. The CDR3 is CASSLIPVSYEQYF. The CDR3 DNA follows: TGTGCCAGCAGCTTAATCCCGGTCTCCTACGAGCAGTACTTC.

This clonotype has just a few counts. The chain employs TRBV27 and TRBJ1-1, with TRBD1 matching 8 bases. The CDR3 has 14 residues. J was trimmed by 5 bases and V by 5 bases; bases with no gene match: 7. CDR1 MNHEY and CDR2 SMNVEV come from the germline V gene (reference sequence). As DNA, the CDR3 is TGTGCCAGCAGTGGACAGGGCCAGTTGACTGAAGCTTTCTTT. Residues: CASSGQGQLTEAFF.

This chain joins TRBV20-1 and TRBJ2-5, with 10 bases aligning to TRBD2. The CDR3 spans 15 residues. Germline CDR1 reads DFQATT; CDR2 reads SNEGSKA (reference sequence). The V gene end was trimmed by 5 bases and the J gene end by 3 bases; junction bases not matched to a gene: 9. CDR3: CSAPPAGGPEETQYF. The CDR3, as DNA: TGCAGTGCTCCCCCAGCGGGAGGGCCTGAAGAGACCCAGTACTTC.

A few counts support this clonotype. This sequence joins TRBV5-1 and TRBJ1-6; 7 nucleotides line up with TRBD1. With 4 bases clipped from V and 9 bases from J, the junction kept 13 bases outside the gene matches. The CDR3 is made up of 16 amino acids. In germline, CDR1 is SGHRS, CDR2 YFSETQ. CDR3 amino acids: CASSPGGDRVGSPLHF. The CDR3 DNA is TGCGCCAGCAGCCCAGGGGGAGACAGGGTCGGTTCACCCCTCCACTTT.

This clonotype was recorded at least ten times. The rearrangement joins TRBV7-9 to TRBJ2-6, with D perhaps TRBD1 (5 bases). The CDR3 has 14 amino acids. Germline CDR1 SEHNR, CDR2 FQNEAQ (reference sequence). Trimming took off 9 bases at V and 4 bases at J, with 13 bases between the two ends. The DNA of the CDR3 is TGTGCCAGAAGTTCAGGGTACGGGGCCAACGTCCTGACTTTC. Its translation: CARSSGYGANVLTF. The full variable domain, with the rest looked up from reference TRBV7-9 and TRBJ2-6, is DTGVSQNPRHKITKRGQNVTFRCDPISEHNRLYWYRQTLGQGPEFLTYFQNEAQLEKSRLLSDRFSAERPKGSFSTLEIQRTEQGDSAMYLCARSSGYGANVLTFGAGSRLTVL.

This chain links TRBV10-2 with TRBJ2-1, with D perhaps TRBD1 or TRBD2 (5 bases each). The CDR3 contains 15 residues. V lost 5 bases and J lost 10, with 21 bases in between. Germline loops: CDR1 WSHSY, CDR2 SAAADI. CDR3 nucleotides: TGCGCCAGCAGTAACTACATAAAGGGGACCGAGGAGCAGTTCTTC. Protein sequence: CASSNYIKGTEEQFF.

This clonotype was seen more than once but under ten times. The V and J genes are TRBV10-1 and TRBJ2-1, with 7 nucleotides matching TRBD1. This CDR3 region has 11 residues. The germline V gene has CDR1 WNHNN and CDR2 SYGVQD (reference sequence). The V gene end was trimmed by 8 bases and the J gene end by 8 bases; junction bases not matched to a gene: 3. This CDR3 is CASPGTDEQFF. The CDR3 DNA follows: TGCGCCAGCCCAGGGACAGATGAGCAGTTCTTC.

This clonotype has just a few counts. This rearrangement joins TRBV5-6 to TRBJ1-5, with 10 bases that match TRBD1. This CDR3 is built from 18 residues. CDR1 is SGHDT and CDR2 is YYEEEE in the germline V gene. With V trimmed by 2 bases and J by 0 bases, 8 bases remained unmatched. The CDR3 coding sequence is TGTGCCAGCAGCTTAATCGGGACAGGGGCGTATAGCAATCAGCCCCAGCATTTT. Protein: CASSLIGTGAYSNQPQHF.

CDR3 bases: TGTGCCAGCGGAGACAGGGCAGCTTTCTTT. It is translated as CASGDRAAFF. The chain employs TRBV3-1 and TRBJ1-1; 7 bases map to TRBD1. Losses at the gene ends were 8 bases for V and 10 bases for J; bases not matched to a gene: 4. CDR1 LGHDT and CDR2 YNNKEL come from the germline V gene (reference sequence). The CDR3 contains 10 residues.

This clonotype was found a few times. The chain carries TRBV6-2 or TRBV6-3 and TRBJ2-7, with 8 bases identical to TRBD1. With V trimmed by 2 bases and J by 2 bases, 11 bases remained unmatched. The CDR3 runs 17 residues. From germline, CDR1 is MNHEY and CDR2 SVGEGT. The CDR3 loop is CASSYPGPWTGPYEQYV. For the CDR3, the DNA is TGTGCCAGCAGTTACCCCGGACCCTGGACAGGGCCCTACGAGCAGTACGTC.

V is TRBV28 and J is TRBJ1-5; TRBD1 agrees at 9 bases. This CDR3 has 15 residues. CDR1 and CDR2 from the germline V gene are MDHEN and SYDVKM. V was clipped by 6 bases and J by 6 bases; unmatched bases: 9. CDR3 in amino acids: CASRRPGQGSQPQHF. The DNA of the CDR3 is TGTGCCAGCAGAAGACCGGGACAGGGAAGTCAGCCCCAGCATTTT.

This clonotype was counted between two and nine times. J is TRBJ2-5 and V is TRBV7-9, with 10 bases fitting TRBD1. The V and J ends lost 4 bases and 4 bases, in that order; junction bases with no gene match: 6. Germline assignment: CDR1 SEHNR and CDR2 FQNEAQ (reference sequence). This CDR3 spans 15 amino acids. CDR3 sequence (DNA): TGTGCCAGCAGCTCCCCGGGACAGGGGACAGAGACCCAGTACTTC. Translation: CASSSPGQGTETQYF. Full variable domain (rest looked up from reference TRBV7-9 and TRBJ2-5): DTGVSQNPRHKITKRGQNVTFRCDPISEHNRLYWYRQTLGQGPEFLTYFQNEAQLEKSRLLSDRFSAERPKGSFSTLEIQRTEQGDSAMYLCASSSPGQGTETQYFGPGTRLLVL.

The genes are TRBV10-3 and TRBJ2-2, with D possibly being TRBD1 (5 bases). Germline assignment: CDR1 ENHRY and CDR2 SYGVKD. Trimming shortened V by 6 bases and J by 5 bases, and 16 bases separated the two germline ends. There are 15 residues in the CDR3. The CDR3 nucleotides are TGTGCCATCAGCGCCTTCACAGGCGTGACCGGGGAGCTGTTTTTT. Amino acid sequence: CAISAFTGVTGELFF.